This T cell receptor (beta chain) was captured by sequencing in a study of sequential checkpoint blockade in melanoma (dated by TCRdb to between 2018 and 2020). About the full investigation: Patients were randomized 1:1 to first-line nivolumab followed by ipilimumab (arm A) or ipilimumab followed by nivolumab (arm B). Both trial sequences were followed by maintenance nivolumab.

The germline V end is reduced by 3 bases and the J end by 7 bases; junction bases left unmatched: 7. CDR1 and CDR2, looked up from the germline V gene, are SGHVS and FQNEAQ. The CDR3 has 15 amino acids, counting the end cysteine and phenylalanine. The only DNA kept is the CDR3, 45 bases in frame from the first base. The investigation overall reported the following: The model for predicting response that combines TCR metrics with mutation burden needs to be validated in larger, independent patient cohorts.

In light of the paper, this sample's treatment or condition label describes: randomized to nivolumab then ipilimumab (arm A) or the reverse (arm B). Prior DNA-damaging chemotherapy had not been received by any trial patient. A FACS Aria II flow cytometer was used to sort live CD3+CD8+ cells that were negative for CD19 and CD56 from thawed PBMCs. The samples were obtained from melanoma patients enrolled in CheckMate 064, an open-label, randomized phase II trial testing sequential checkpoint blockade. Peripheral blood mononuclear cells were obtained through leukapheresis, purified using Ficoll-Paque, and frozen in human serum containing approximately 10% DMSO. Right after sorting, the blood CD3+CD8+ cells were verified to be >95% pure, and DNA extraction followed. TCRbeta CDR3 regions were immunosequenced from genomic DNA with the immunoSEQ Assay. Before high-throughput sequencing, the genomic DNA was amplified using bias-controlled multiplex PCR. The original methods were these. To quantify the absolute abundance of each unique TCRbeta CDR3 region, the sequences were collapsed and filtered. Clonality, defined as 1 minus Pielou's evenness, was calculated using only productive rearrangements. A previously published method was used to identify clones with significantly greater frequencies in on-treatment samples than in baseline samples. In its TCRdb copy, this immuneACCESS table keeps in-frame sequences only and misses some clones. Where compared with another copy, unresolved V genes explain less than half of these, and the others have no known cause. That table is the source of V, J and clone size, and D and trimming were worked out from the DNA. The sample table lists under 7,000 clones, roughly 53% of them with a count of one. Over 40% of the sample is in the top ten clones.

This clone was recorded a few times. Its cognate antigen has yet to be identified. No clone much larger than this one lies a single base away; base qualities are absent. The clonotype originates from a human donor with melanoma. The chain couples TRBV7-8 to TRBJ1-5, and 9 junction bases match TRBD1. The sample consisted of CD8+ T cells sorted from blood (inferred from file names), taken from a patient given nivolumab and ipilimumab in sequence. Here the CDR3 is given as CASSFNRGPKQPQHF. The sequence in DNA is TGTGCCAGCAGCTTTAACAGGGGGCCGAAGCAGCCCCAGCATTTT.